This TCR beta chain derives from a study of OX40 agonist ivuxolimab in advanced cancers. The overall study: Partial responses were observed in three patients, of whom one had hepatocellular carcinoma and two had cutaneous melanoma.

Produced via immunoSEQ multiplex PCR; TCRdb's table is partial and in-frame only. The sample yields about 46,000 clones, more than 85% seen once. This CDR3 spans 15 amino acids. Germline assignment: CDR1 SGHRS and CDR2 YFSETQ. V was shortened by 3 bases and J by 6 bases, with 13 bases between the two germline ends. Sample: CD4+ or CD8+ T cells sorted from blood, taken in a trial of the OX40 agonist ivuxolimab. The source of this sequence is an adult with an advanced solid tumor such as melanoma, head and neck, liver or kidney cancer. The chain has TRBV5-1 and TRBJ2-6, with TRBD2 as a possible D gene (6 bases). The CDR3 DNA reads TGCGCCAGCAGCTGGACGGTGCGGGAGGCCAACGTCCTGACTTTC. Its protein is CASSWTVREANVLTF. The full variable domain, completed using reference TRBV5-1 and TRBJ2-6, is KAGVTQTPRYLIKTRGQQVTLSCSPISGHRSVSWYQQTPGQGLQFLFEYFSETQRNKGNFPGRFSGRQFSNSRSEMNVSTLELGDSALYLCASSWTVREANVLTFGAGSRLTVL.